This T cell receptor beta chain is from a study of OX40 agonist ivuxolimab in advanced cancers. The overall study: Ivuxolimab, an antibody that agonizes OX40 (CD134), was administered to the patients. Three individuals attained partial responses, comprising one hepatocellular carcinoma case and two cutaneous melanoma cases. Study results and limitations: In CD8+ T cells, expanded clones were on average more numerous than in CD4+.

Of note for this clone: As yet, its antigen is unknown.

V was pared by 1 base and J by 6 bases, with 2 bases of the junction left unmatched. This CDR3 is 15 amino acids long. CDR1 and CDR2 (germline): SEHNR, FQNEAQ (reference sequence). Method: immunoSEQ multiplex PCR; TCRdb's copy keeps in-frame clones and lacks some. The sample includes fewer than 40,000 clones, around 84% of them seen just once. The J gene is TRBJ2-7, the V gene TRBV7-9, with 14 bases that match TRBD2. The receptor was isolated from an adult with an advanced solid tumor such as melanoma, head and neck, liver or kidney cancer. This material consisted of CD4+ or CD8+ T cells sorted from blood, taken in a trial of the OX40 agonist ivuxolimab. The CDR3, as DNA: TGTGCCAGCAGCTTAGGGACTAGCGGGAGGATCGAGCAGTACTTC. Translating it yields CASSLGTSGRIEQYF.